The sequence of this T cell receptor beta chain was determined in a study of graft-versus-host responses after intestinal transplantation. Study-level information: Each transplant was multivisceral, liver-intestinal, or isolated intestinal. For around three years after anti-thymocyte globulin induction, all recipients took tacrolimus and steroids. General observations from the study: Early post-transplant falls in HvG clones accompanied the peak levels of circulating GvH clones.

The CDR3 spans 15 residues. The ends were cut back, 1 base at V and 4 bases at J, with 11 bases in the middle. Germline-derived CDR1 and CDR2 are LGHNA and YNFKEQ. Details on this clone: As yet, its antigen is unknown.

The repertoire was sequenced with immunoSEQ multiplex PCR; TCRdb's copy has only in-frame clones and lacks some. The data show about 98,000 clones, roughly four fifths seen once. The receptor was derived from a human donor who received an intestinal transplant. This sequence joins TRBV4-2 and TRBJ2-1; a weak D match, TRBD2 (6 bases). The sequencing here drew on unstimulated CD8+ T cells sorted from spleen or lymph node cells, taken before intestinal transplant. The CDR3, as DNA: TGTGCCAGCAGCCAAGGTCTAGCGCTTTACAATGAGCAGTTCTTC. Protein sequence: CASSQGLALYNEQFF.